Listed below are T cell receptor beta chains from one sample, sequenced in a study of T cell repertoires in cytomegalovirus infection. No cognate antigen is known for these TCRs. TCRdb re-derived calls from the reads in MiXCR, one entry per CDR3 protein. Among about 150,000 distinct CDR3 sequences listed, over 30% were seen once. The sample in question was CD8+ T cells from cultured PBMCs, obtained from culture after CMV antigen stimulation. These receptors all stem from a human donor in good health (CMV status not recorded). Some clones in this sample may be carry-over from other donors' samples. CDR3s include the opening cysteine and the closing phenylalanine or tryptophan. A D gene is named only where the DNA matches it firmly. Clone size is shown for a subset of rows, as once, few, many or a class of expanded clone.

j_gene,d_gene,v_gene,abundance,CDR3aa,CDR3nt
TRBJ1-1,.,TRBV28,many,CASSPFRVNTEAFF,TGTGCCAGCAGTCCTTTTAGGGTGAACACTGAAGCTTTCTTT
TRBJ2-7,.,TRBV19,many,CASSIGTGTSYEQYF,TGTGCCAGTAGTATAGGCACGGGAACTTCTTACGAGCAGTACTTC
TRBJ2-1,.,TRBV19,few,CASSMGDYNEQFF,TGTGCCAGTAGTATGGGGGACTACAATGAGCAGTTCTTC
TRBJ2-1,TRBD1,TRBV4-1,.,CASSHPRTGGRLDNEQFF,TGCGCCAGCAGCCATCCCAGGACAGGGGGCCGTCTGGACAATGAGCAGTTCTTC
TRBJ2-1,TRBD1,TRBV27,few,CASRSHPTIRTGLEEQFF,TGTGCCAGCAGATCTCACCCCACCATTAGGACAGGGTTGGAGGAGCAGTTCTTC
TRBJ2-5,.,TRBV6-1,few,CASRPGQYQETQYF,TGTGCCAGCAGACCCGGACAGTACCAAGAGACCCAGTACTTC
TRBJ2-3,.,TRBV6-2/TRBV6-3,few,CASSSPERTDTQYF,TGTGCCAGCAGTTCCCCTGAGAGAACAGATACGCAGTATTTT
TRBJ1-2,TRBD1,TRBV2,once,CASRGTALPVGYTF,TGTGCCAGCAGAGGGACAGCTCTACCAGTTGGCTACACCTTC
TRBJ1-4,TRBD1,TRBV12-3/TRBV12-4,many,CASSLSTHEGAHEKLFF,TGTGCCAGCAGTTTATCCACACACGAGGGGGCGCATGAAAAACTGTTTTTT
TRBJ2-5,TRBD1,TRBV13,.,CASSSFRTLGQGGETQYF,TGTGCCAGCAGCTCATTTAGGACCCTTGGACAGGGAGGTGAGACCCAGTACTTC
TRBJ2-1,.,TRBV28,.,CASSSGPGLVDEQFF,TGTGCCAGCAGTTCCGGACCCGGGTTGGTTGATGAGCAGTTCTTC
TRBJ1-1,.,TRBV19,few,CASTPGSRNTEAFF,TGTGCCAGTACCCCGGGCTCCAGGAACACTGAAGCTTTCTTT
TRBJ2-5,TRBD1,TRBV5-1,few,CASSTGTGLIETQYF,TGCGCCAGCAGCACCGGGACAGGGTTGATCGAGACCCAGTACTTC
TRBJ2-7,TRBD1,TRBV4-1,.,CASSPSSGGGYEQYF,TGCGCCAGCAGCCCGAGCTCAGGGGGCGGTTACGAGCAGTACTTC
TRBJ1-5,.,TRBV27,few,CASSPLPGSNQPQHF,TGTGCCAGCAGTCCCCTTCCAGGAAGCAATCAGCCCCAGCATTTT
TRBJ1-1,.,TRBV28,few,CASSFGAGLNTEAFF,.
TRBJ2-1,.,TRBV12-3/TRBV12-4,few,CASSFTATEQFF,TGTGCCAGCAGTTTTACGGCAACCGAGCAGTTCTTC
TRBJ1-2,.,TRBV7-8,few,CASSLAGSLYGYTF,TGTGCCAGCAGCTTAGCAGGGTCCCTCTATGGCTACACCTTC
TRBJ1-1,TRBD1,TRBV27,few,CASRGTGVEAFF,TGTGCCAGCAGGGGTACAGGGGTCGAAGCTTTCTTT
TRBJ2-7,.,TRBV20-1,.,CSASPGNSYEQYF,TGCAGTGCTAGTCCTGGAAACTCCTACGAGCAGTACTTC
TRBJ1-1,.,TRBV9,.,CASSVGGTAEAFF,TGTGCCAGCAGCGTAGGGGGGACGGCTGAAGCTTTCTTT
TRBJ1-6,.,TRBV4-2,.,CASSQGTKGNSPLHF,TGTGCCAGCAGCCAGGGGACCAAGGGAAATTCACCCCTCCACTTT
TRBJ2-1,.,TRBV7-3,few,CASSFQGRDEQFF,TGTGCCAGCAGCTTCCAGGGTCGGGATGAGCAGTTCTTC
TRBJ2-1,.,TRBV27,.,CASSPLIVDGLSSYNEQFF,TGTGCCAGCAGTCCCCTGATAGTTGACGGGCTAAGCTCCTACAATGAGCAGTTCTTC
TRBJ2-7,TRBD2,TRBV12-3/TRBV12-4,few,CASRPPVGLAAYEQYF,TGTGCCAGCAGGCCCCCCGTGGGACTAGCCGCCTACGAGCAGTACTTC
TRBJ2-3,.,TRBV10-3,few,CAAQGFRSGTDTQYF,TGTGCCGCCCAAGGTTTTAGGTCGGGGACAGATACGCAGTATTTT
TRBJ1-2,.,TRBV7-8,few,CASSLGPGPNDGYTF,TGTGCCAGCAGCTTGGGGCCGGGCCCTAATGATGGCTACACCTTC
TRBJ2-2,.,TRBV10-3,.,CAISPGTENTGELFF,TGTGCCATCAGCCCCGGGACCGAGAACACCGGGGAGCTGTTTTTT
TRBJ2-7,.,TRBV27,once,CASSPAAGEQYF,TGTGCCAGCAGTCCAGCCGCGGGGGAGCAGTACTTC
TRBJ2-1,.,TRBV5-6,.,CASRDSFLSSYNEQFF,TGTGCCAGCAGGGACAGCTTCTTGAGCTCCTACAATGAGCAGTTCTTC
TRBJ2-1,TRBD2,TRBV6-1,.,CASSQGLAGQNEQFF,TGTGCCAGCTCCCAAGGGTTAGCGGGGCAAAATGAGCAGTTCTTC
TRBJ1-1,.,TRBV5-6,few,CASRISGGDTEAFF,TGTGCCAGCCGAATTTCGGGGGGGGACACTGAAGCTTTCTTT
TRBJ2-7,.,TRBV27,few,CASSLGTAKEQYF,TGTGCCAGCAGTCTGGGGACGGCCAAGGAGCAGTACTTC
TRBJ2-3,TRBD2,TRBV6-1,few,CASSGYSGGAGDTQYF,TGTGCCAGCAGTGGATATAGCGGGGGGGCCGGAGATACGCAGTATTTT
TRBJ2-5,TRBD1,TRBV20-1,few,CSVTAGTGEETQYF,TGCAGTGTAACAGCCGGGACAGGGGAAGAGACCCAGTACTTC
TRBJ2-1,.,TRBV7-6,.,CASSPGGVFEQFF,TGTGCCAGCAGCCCCGGGGGTGTTTTCGAGCAGTTCTTC
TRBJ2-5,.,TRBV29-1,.,CSVDGTGPSWETQYF,TGCAGCGTTGATGGCACGGGCCCCTCCTGGGAGACCCAGTACTTC
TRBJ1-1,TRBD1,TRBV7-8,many,CASSLTFGQATTEAFF,TGTGCCAGCAGCCTGACCTTCGGACAGGCAACCACTGAAGCTTTCTTT
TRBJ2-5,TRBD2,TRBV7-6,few,CASSLAPSGGSQETQYF,TGTGCCAGCAGCTTAGCCCCTAGCGGGGGGTCACAAGAGACCCAGTACTTC
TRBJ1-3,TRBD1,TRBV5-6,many,CASSATGIGNTIYF,TGTGCCAGCAGCGCGACAGGGATTGGAAACACCATATATTTT
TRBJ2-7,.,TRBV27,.,CASSNGPGQYF,TGTGCCAGCAGTAACGGTCCGGGGCAGTACTTC
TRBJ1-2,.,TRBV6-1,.,CASRINGGYTF,TGTGCCAGCCGAATAAACGGGGGCTACACCTTC
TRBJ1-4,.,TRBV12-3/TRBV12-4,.,CASSLGFEKLFF,TGTGCCAGCAGTTTAGGCTTTGAAAAACTGTTTTTT
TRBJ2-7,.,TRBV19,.,CASSREINSYEQYF,TGTGCCAGTAGCAGGGAAATAAACTCCTACGAGCAGTACTTC
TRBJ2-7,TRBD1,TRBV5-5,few,CASSTRDRRYEQYF,TGTGCCAGCAGCACTAGGGACAGACGGTACGAGCAGTACTTC
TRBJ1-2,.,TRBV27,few,CASSLSSNYGYTF,TGTGCCAGCAGTTTATCCTCTAACTATGGCTACACCTTC
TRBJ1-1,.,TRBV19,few,CASSLGVAGNTEAFF,TGTGCCAGTAGTCTCGGGGTTGCGGGGAACACTGAAGCTTTCTTT
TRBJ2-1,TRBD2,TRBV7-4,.,CASSRTSGGNEQFF,TGTGCCAGCAGCAGGACTAGCGGGGGCAATGAGCAGTTCTTC
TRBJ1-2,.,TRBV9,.,CASSVWTNYGYTF,TGTGCCAGCAGCGTATGGACTAACTATGGCTACACCTTC
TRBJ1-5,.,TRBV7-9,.,CASSPGPDQPQHF,TGTGCCAGCAGCCCCGGACCCGATCAGCCCCAGCATTTT